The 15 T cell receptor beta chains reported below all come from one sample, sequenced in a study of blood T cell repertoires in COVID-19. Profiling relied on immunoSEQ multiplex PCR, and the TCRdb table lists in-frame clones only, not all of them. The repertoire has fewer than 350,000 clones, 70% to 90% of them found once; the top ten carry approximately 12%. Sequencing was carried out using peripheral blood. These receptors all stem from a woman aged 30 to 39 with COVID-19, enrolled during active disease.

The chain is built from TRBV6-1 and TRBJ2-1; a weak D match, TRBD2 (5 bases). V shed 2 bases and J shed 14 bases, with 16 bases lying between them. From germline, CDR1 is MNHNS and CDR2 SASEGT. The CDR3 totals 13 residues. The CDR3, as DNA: TGTGCCAGCAGTGAAACTTGGCTAGCCTGGGAGTTCTTC. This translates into CASSETWLAWEFF.

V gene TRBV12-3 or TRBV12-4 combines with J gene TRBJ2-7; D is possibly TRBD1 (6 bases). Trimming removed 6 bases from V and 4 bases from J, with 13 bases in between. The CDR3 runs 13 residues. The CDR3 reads CASRPDSQYEQYF. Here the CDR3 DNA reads TGTGCCAGCAGACCGGACAGCCAGTACGAGCAGTACTTC.

This CDR3 is CASSPGGFRKQFF. For the CDR3, the DNA is TGTGCCAGCAGTCCGGGGGGATTTAGAAAGCAGTTCTTC. This chain uses TRBV11-3 with TRBJ2-1, with 7 positions matching TRBD2. The germline gives CDR1 SGHNT, CDR2 YENEEA. The V segment lost 6 bases and the J segment 11 bases; nucleotides outside the gene matches: 10. The CDR3 extends over 13 amino acids.

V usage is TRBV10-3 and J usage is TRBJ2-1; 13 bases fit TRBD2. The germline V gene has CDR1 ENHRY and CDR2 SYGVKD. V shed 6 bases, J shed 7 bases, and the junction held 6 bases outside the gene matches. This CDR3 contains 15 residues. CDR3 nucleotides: TGTGCCATCAGCTTGACTAGCGGGGGGTGGAATGAGCAGTTCTTC. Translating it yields CAISLTSGGWNEQFF.

The CDR3 reads CASSLGGGATDTQYF. Written as DNA, the CDR3 is TGCGCCAGCAGCCTGGGAGGAGGGGCCACAGATACGCAGTATTTT. The chain is built from TRBV4-1 and TRBJ2-3; a weak D match, TRBD2 (6 bases). The germline CDR1 and CDR2 sequences are MGHRA and YSYEKL. V shed 4 bases and J shed 2 bases, with 13 bases lying between them. CDR3 length equals 15 residues.

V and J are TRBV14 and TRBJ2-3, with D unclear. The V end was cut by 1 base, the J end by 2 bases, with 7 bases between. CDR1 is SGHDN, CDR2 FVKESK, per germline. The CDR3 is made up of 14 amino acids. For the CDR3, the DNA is TGTGCCAGCAGCCAAGGGGCAGACACAGATACGCAGTATTTT. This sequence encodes CASSQGADTDTQYF.

The CDR3 protein is CASSLINEQYF. The DNA for the CDR3 is TGTGCCAGTAGTCTAATCAACGAGCAGTACTTC. This chain uses TRBV19 with TRBJ2-7; no firm D call. The CDR3 runs 11 residues. Germline CDR1 is LNHDA and CDR2 is SQIVND (reference sequence). V was trimmed by 5 bases and J by 5 bases, leaving 7 bases between them. The variable domain in full, completed from reference TRBV19 and TRBJ2-7, reads DGGITQSPKYLFRKEGQNVTLSCEQNLNHDAMYWYRQDPGQGLRLIYYSQIVNDFQKGDIAEGYSVSREKKESFPLTVTSAQKNPTAFYLCASSLINEQYFGPGTRLTVT.

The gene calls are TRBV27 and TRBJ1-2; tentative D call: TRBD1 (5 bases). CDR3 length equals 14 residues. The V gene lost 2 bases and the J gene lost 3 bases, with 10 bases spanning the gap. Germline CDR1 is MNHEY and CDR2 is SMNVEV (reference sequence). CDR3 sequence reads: CASSLVGGDYGYTF. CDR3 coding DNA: TGTGCCAGCAGTTTAGTCGGGGGAGACTATGGCTACACCTTC.

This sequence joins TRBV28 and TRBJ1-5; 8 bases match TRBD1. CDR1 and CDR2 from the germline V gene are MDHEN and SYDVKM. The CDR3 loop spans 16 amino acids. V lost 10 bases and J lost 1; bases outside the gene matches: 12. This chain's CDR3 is CATSPSGGRSNQPQHF. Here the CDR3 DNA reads TGTGCCACCTCCCCTTCAGGGGGCCGGAGCAATCAGCCCCAGCATTTT.

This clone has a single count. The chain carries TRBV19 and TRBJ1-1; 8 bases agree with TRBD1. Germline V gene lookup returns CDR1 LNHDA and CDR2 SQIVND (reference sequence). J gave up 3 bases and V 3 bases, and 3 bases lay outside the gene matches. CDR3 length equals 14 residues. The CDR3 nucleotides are TGTGCCAGTAGTATTCAGGGGGCCGACACTGAAGCTTTCTTT. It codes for CASSIQGADTEAFF.

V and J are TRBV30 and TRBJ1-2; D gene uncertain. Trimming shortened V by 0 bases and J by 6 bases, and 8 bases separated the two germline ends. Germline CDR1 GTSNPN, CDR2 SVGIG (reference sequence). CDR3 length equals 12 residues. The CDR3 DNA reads TGTGCCTGGAGTGTACAGCCGCATGGCTACACCTTC. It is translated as CAWSVQPHGYTF.

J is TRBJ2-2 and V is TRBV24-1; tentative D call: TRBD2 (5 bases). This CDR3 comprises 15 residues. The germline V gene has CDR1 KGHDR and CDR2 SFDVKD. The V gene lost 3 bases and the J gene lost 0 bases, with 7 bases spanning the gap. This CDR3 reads CATSDTGANTGELFF. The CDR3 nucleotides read TGTGCCACCAGTGATACCGGGGCGAACACCGGGGAGCTGTTTTTT.

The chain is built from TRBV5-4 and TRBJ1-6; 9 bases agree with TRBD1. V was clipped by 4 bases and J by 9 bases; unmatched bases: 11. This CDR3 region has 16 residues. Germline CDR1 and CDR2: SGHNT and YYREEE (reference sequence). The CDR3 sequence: CASSPATGGLGSPLHF. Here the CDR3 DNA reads TGTGCCAGCAGCCCGGCGACAGGGGGTTTAGGTTCACCCCTCCACTTT.

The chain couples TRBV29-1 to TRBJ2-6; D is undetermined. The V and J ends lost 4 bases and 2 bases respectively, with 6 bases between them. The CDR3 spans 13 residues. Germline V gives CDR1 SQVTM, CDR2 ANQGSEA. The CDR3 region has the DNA TGCAGCGTTGCTACCCCTGGGGCCAACGTCCTGACTTTC. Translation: CSVATPGANVLTF.

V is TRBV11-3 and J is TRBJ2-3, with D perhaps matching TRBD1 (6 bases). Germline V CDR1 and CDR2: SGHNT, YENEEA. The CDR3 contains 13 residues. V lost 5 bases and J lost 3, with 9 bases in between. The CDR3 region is CASSPGQTDTQYF. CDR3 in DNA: TGTGCCAGCAGCCCTGGACAGACAGATACGCAGTATTTT.